Presented here are 22 T cell receptor beta chains from one specimen sequenced in a study of read filtering for tumor transcriptome and immune sequencing (dated by TCRdb to 2020 to 2021). For sequencing, an Illumina HiSeq 4000 was employed. The Immunoverse kit was used to build TCR libraries from about 430 ng RNA, with molecular barcoded adaptors covering alpha/delta and beta/gamma chains. TCRdb reprocessing: public reads trimmed at Q25 with fastp, clones called with MiXCR, in-frame beta chains kept. One record per CDR3 amino acid sequence lists the most common genes and DNA. The sample table holds more than 30,000 distinct CDR3 sequences, of which around 13% were seen once. The ten biggest clones cover about 17% of the sample. The sequenced sample was a population of CD138-negative cells sorted from bone marrow. The cell subset or site label of this sample denotes: bone marrow mononuclear cells depleted of CD138+ plasma/myeloma cells by negative magnetic selection. The origin of the receptors is a donor at least 40 years old with multiple myeloma.

Points on this clonotype: The missing conserved phenylalanine or tryptophan at the end of this CDR3 makes a read error likely. The chain couples TRBV6-6 to TRBJ1-2; D call uncertain. The CDR3 consists of 12 residues. Between the trimmed V and J ends, which lost 7 bases and 7 bases, there was a span of 13 bases. CDR1 MNHNY and CDR2 SVGAGI come from the germline V gene (reference sequence). The CDR3 DNA sequence: TGTGCCAGCACCATGGGAGGTAGTGGCTACACCCTT. Its protein is CASTMGGSGYTL.

The chain combines TRBV29-1 with TRBJ2-7, with 9 bases that match TRBD1. V was pared by 4 bases and J by 5 bases, with 9 bases of the junction left unmatched. Looked up from germline, CDR1 is SQVTM and CDR2 is ANQGSEA. This CDR3 has 14 amino acids. The CDR3 spells CSVAEGTGSHEQYF. The DNA of the CDR3 is TGCAGCGTTGCCGAAGGGACAGGGTCCCACGAGCAGTACTTC.

This clonotype was recorded many times. The chain recombines TRBV6-1 with TRBJ1-2; 9 bases line up with TRBD1. The CDR3 sequence is 14 residues long. With V trimmed by 3 bases and J by 8 bases, 7 bases remained unmatched. The germline V gene encodes CDR1 MNHNS and CDR2 SASEGT. The CDR3 coding sequence is TGTGCCAGCAGTGACCCCGGGACAGGGAAAGGCTACACCTTC. This translates into CASSDPGTGKGYTF.

On this clonotype itself: A much bigger clone sits one base away, suggesting this may be a read error. The gene calls are TRBV4-2 and TRBJ1-3; D is possibly TRBD1 (6 bases). V dropped 4 bases and J dropped 0 bases, with 19 bases sitting between them. The CDR3 is 18 amino acids. Germline V gives CDR1 LGHNA, CDR2 YNFKEQ. CDR3 sequence (DNA): TGTGCCAGCAGCCTAAACCGGGTCAGAGGGGGCTCTGGAAACACCATATATTTT. Its translation is CASSLNRVRGGSGNTIYF.

This clonotype has ten or more counts. This chain joins TRBV6-4 and TRBJ1-1; TRBD1 is a possible D gene (5 bases). V shed 3 bases and J shed 8 bases, with 19 bases lying between them. The CDR3 is 15 amino acids. Germline assignment: CDR1 MRHNA and CDR2 SNTAGT. In nucleotides, the CDR3 is TGTGCCAGCAGTGAACGGCCGGGGGAATCACAAGAAGCTTTCTTT. This translates into CASSERPGESQEAFF.

This clonotype was counted many times. The chain employs TRBV7-9 and TRBJ2-3, with D hard to call. V shed 6 bases and J shed 3 bases, with 7 bases lying between them. The germline V gene encodes CDR1 SEHNR and CDR2 FQNEAQ (reference sequence). The CDR3 extends over 12 amino acids. The CDR3 here is CASRAQTDTQYF. The CDR3 DNA follows: TGTGCCAGCAGGGCTCAGACAGATACGCAGTATTTT.

This clonotype appeared a single time. The chain joins TRBV7-9 to TRBJ2-3; D remains unclear. Germline CDR1 reads SEHNR; CDR2 reads FQNEAQ (reference sequence). V lost 1 base, J lost 6 bases, and 8 bases lay in between. This CDR3 is 13 amino acids long. The CDR3 coding sequence is TGTGCCAGCAGCTTAGATATCGCGGATACGCAGTATTTT. Its translation: CASSLDIADTQYF.

This clonotype turned up a few times. One base away lies a much larger clone, so this may be a sequencing read error. V is TRBV5-1 and J is TRBJ1-1; maybe TRBD1 (6 bases). The germline V gene has CDR1 SGHRS and CDR2 YFSETQ. This CDR3 contains 13 residues. CDR3 amino acids: CAGSSGQNTEAFF. CDR3 coding DNA: TGCGCCGGCAGCTCGGGACAGAACACTGAAGCTTTCTTT.

This clonotype was seen at least ten times. The CDR3: CASSRGGQGLQPQHF. CDR3 in DNA: TGTGCCAGCAGTCGGGGGGGACAGGGTCTCCAGCCCCAGCATTTT. The chain joins TRBV27 to TRBJ1-5; 9 nucleotides agree with TRBD1. CDR3 length: 15 residues. With 5 bases clipped from V and 7 bases from J, the junction kept 9 bases outside the gene matches. CDR1 and CDR2 from the germline V gene are MNHEY and SMNVEV (reference sequence).

This clonotype has a handful of counts. Since a much larger clone is just one base distant, this may be a read error. This chain joins TRBV28 and TRBJ2-7; 9 nucleotides match TRBD1. The CDR3 runs to 15 residues. Germline V gene sequence: CDR1 MDHEN, CDR2 SYDVKM. The CDR3 sequence is CAGSLPDRGNYEQYF. In DNA, the CDR3 is TGTGCCGGCAGTCTACCCGACAGGGGGAACTACGAGCAGTACTTC.

This clonotype was detected a few times. The chain carries TRBV6-2 or TRBV6-3 and TRBJ2-1; D perhaps matches TRBD1 (5 bases). The CDR3 is 13 amino acids. Trimming stripped 4 bases from V and 4 bases from J, with 8 bases between. Germline V CDR1 and CDR2: MNHEY, SVGEGT. DNA for the CDR3: TGTGCCAGCAGTTTGGACATTTACAATGAGCAGTTCTTC. Protein: CASSLDIYNEQFF.

This clonotype was found many times. This chain connects TRBV4-3 to TRBJ2-5, with 8 bases identical to TRBD1. Germline values: CDR1 LGHNA, CDR2 YSLEER. CDR3 length equals 14 residues. J gave up 9 bases and V 0 bases, and 6 bases lay outside the gene matches. The CDR3 sequence: CASSQEDRVTAQYF. The CDR3 region has the DNA TGCGCCAGCAGCCAAGAGGACAGGGTTACGGCCCAGTACTTC.

This clonotype was recorded many times. J is TRBJ2-1 and V is TRBV5-1, with TRBD2 matching over 9 bases. CDR3 size: 15 residues. The V and J ends lost 1 base and 7 bases, in that order; junction bases with no gene match: 6. CDR1 and CDR2 from the germline V gene are SGHRS and YFSETQ. The CDR3 reads CASSLLAGGQNEQFF. The CDR3, as DNA: TGCGCCAGCAGCTTGCTGGCGGGGGGGCAGAATGAGCAGTTCTTC.

Comment on this clonotype: At one end the junction does not follow the germline gene, possibly because of a read error. The chain employs TRBV6-5 and TRBJ2-7; D ambiguous. Germline lookup yields CDR1 MNHEY and CDR2 SVGAGI. The CDR3 covers 14 residues. CDR3 coding DNA: TGTGCCAGCAGTTGCTCGATAGATTACTACGAGCAGTATTTC. This gives the protein CASSCSIDYYEQYF.

This clonotype was counted at least ten times. The V gene is TRBV19, the J gene TRBJ2-4; no clear D. Per germline, CDR1 LNHDA and CDR2 SQIVND (reference sequence). The CDR3 has 17 residues. V was shortened by 3 bases and J by 0 bases, with 15 bases between the two germline ends. CDR3 region: CASSMWQLNLAKNIQYF. CDR3 DNA: TGTGCCAGTAGTATGTGGCAGCTCAACCTAGCCAAAAACATTCAGTACTTC.

This clonotype was seen ten or more times. This sequence joins TRBV7-9 and TRBJ2-5; D unresolved. Trimming removed 5 bases at V and 3 bases at J, with 16 bases between. Germline V gene data show CDR1 as SEHNR and CDR2 as FQNEAQ (reference sequence). CDR3 length: 15 residues. CDR3 sequence (DNA): TGTGCCAGCAGCCCCGGGTTTCTAAGAAAAGAGACCCAGTACTTC. The encoded protein is CASSPGFLRKETQYF.

This clonotype has a handful of counts. The rearrangement links TRBV5-6 to TRBJ1-1; D may be TRBD1 (6 bases). Trimming left V 0 bases short and J 5 bases short, with 14 bases between. CDR3 length: 15 amino acids. The V gene's germline CDR1 is SGHDT and CDR2 YYEEEE. Here the CDR3 DNA reads TGTGCCAGCAGCTTGGATGCCCGGGACACTACTGAAGCTTTCTTT. Translation gives CASSLDARDTTEAFF.

Remarks on this clonotype: A read error is possible here, since a much larger clone lies one base away. The chain couples TRBV7-8 to TRBJ2-5; D tentatively fits TRBD1 or TRBD2 (6 bases each). Germline CDR1 and CDR2: SGHVS and FQNEAQ. The V and J ends lost 7 bases and 7 bases respectively, with 19 bases between them. The CDR3 contains 14 residues. CDR3 nucleotide sequence: TGTGCCAGCACCAAAGGGGGGAAGTTGGGGACCCAGTACTTC. Translating it yields CASTKGGKLGTQYF.

The rearrangement uses TRBV6-6 and TRBJ1-1; tentatively, D is TRBD1 (6 bases). This CDR3 is built from 14 residues. Looked up from germline, CDR1 is MNHNY and CDR2 is SVGAGI (reference sequence). The V end was cut by 2 bases, the J end by 5 bases, with 12 bases between. CDR3 DNA: TGTGCCAGCAGTTACGAGCAGGGGAGGACTGAAGCTTTCTTT. Protein product: CASSYEQGRTEAFF.

This clonotype was detected many times. This chain's CDR3 is CASTQRGGRNEQFF. The CDR3 DNA reads TGTGCCAGCACCCAGCGGGGGGGCAGGAATGAGCAGTTCTTC. The chain carries TRBV2 and TRBJ2-1, with 10 bases aligning to TRBD2. Germline V lookup: CDR1 SNHLY, CDR2 FYNNEI. With V trimmed by 7 bases and J by 7 bases, 7 bases remained unmatched. The CDR3 is 14 residues long.

This clonotype has at least ten counts. This rearrangement joins TRBV28 to TRBJ2-1, with 10 bases fitting TRBD2. V gave up 7 bases and J gave up 4 bases; unmatched junction bases: 7. Germline loops: CDR1 MDHEN, CDR2 SYDVKM. The CDR3 spans 15 residues. The CDR3 region is CASTSLAGSYNEQFF. CDR3 bases: TGTGCCAGCACGTCACTAGCGGGGTCTTACAATGAGCAGTTCTTC.

Remarks on this clonotype: This likely reflects a read error, since a far larger clone is one base away. The gene calls are TRBV12-3 or TRBV12-4 and TRBJ2-7, with 7 nucleotides matching TRBD1. CDR3 length: 14 amino acids. The trim removed 7 bases at V and 3 bases at J, leaving 9 bases unmatched. CDR3 DNA sequence: TGTGCCAGCACCAATAGGGGGCAAGACTACGAGCAGTACTTC. This sequence encodes CASTNRGQDYEQYF.